This record looks at one TCR beta chain sequence and its context. As yet, its antigen is unknown. Mismatch with germline at one junction end may stem from a read error. Isolated PBMCs totaled at least 6 million in each sample. The germline V gene has CDR1 LGHNA and CDR2 YSLEER. This CDR3 spans 15 amino acids. This sample is drawn from a study of blood T cells in healthy people across ages. Alongside a J-beta primer mix, a sample-barcoded 5' primer served in a second PCR lasting roughly 6 to 12 cycles. TCRdb reprocessed the 5' RACE reads with MiXCR, giving one entry per CDR3 protein. The sample has approximately 1,000,000 distinct CDR3 sequences; around two fifths are singletons. Findings and limits, study-wide: Changes seen in expanded clonotypes were possibly confounded by donor CMV status left unknown. Older individuals had lower TCR beta diversity per million T cells (the decline was roughly linear).

The V gene is TRBV4-3, the J gene TRBJ2-2; 8 positions match TRBD1. The sequence derives from a man younger than 35 in good health. The specimen sequenced was blood. In nucleotides, the CDR3 is TGCGCCAGCAGCCCGGGACAGGAGAACACCGGGAAGCTGTTTTTT. This codes for CASSPGQENTGKLFF.